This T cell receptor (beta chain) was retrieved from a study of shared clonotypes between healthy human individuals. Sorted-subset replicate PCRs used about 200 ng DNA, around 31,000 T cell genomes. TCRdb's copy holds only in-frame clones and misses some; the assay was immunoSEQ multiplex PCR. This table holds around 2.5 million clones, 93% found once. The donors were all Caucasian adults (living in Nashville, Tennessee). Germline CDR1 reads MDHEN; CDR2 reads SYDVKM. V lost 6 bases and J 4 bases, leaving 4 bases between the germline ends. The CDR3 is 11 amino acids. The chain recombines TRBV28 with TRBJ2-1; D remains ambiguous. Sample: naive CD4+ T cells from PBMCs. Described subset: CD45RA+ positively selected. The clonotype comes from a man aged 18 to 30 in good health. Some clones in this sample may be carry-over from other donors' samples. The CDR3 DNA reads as TGTGCCAGCAGATGGTACAATGAGCAGTTCTTC. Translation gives CASRWYNEQFF. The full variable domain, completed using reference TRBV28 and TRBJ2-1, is DVKVTQSSRYLVKRTGEKVFLECVQDMDHENMFWYRQDPGLGLRLIYFSYDVKMKEKGDIPEGYSVSREKKERFSLILESASTNQTSMYLCASRWYNEQFFGPGTRLTVL.